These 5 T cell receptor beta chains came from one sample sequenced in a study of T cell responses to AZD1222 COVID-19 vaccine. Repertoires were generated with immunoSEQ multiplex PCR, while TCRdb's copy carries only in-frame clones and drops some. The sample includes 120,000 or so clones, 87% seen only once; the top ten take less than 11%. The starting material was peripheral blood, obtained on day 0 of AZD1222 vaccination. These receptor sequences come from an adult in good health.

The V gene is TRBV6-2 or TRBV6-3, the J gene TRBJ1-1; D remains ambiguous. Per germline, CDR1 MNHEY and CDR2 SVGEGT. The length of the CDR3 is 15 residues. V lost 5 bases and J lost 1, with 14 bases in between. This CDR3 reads CASSDPSPGNTEAFF. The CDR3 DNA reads TGTGCCAGCAGTGACCCCAGCCCGGGGAACACTGAAGCTTTCTTT.

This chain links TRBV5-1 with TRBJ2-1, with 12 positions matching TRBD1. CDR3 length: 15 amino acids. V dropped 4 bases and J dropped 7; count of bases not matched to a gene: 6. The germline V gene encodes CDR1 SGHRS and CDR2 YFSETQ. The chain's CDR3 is CASSVGQGAPNEQFF. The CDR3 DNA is TGCGCCAGCAGCGTGGGACAGGGGGCACCGAATGAGCAGTTCTTC.

The CDR3 nucleotides read TGTGCCAGCAGCTTAGCCACCCGGGCCGAGCAGTACTTC. It encodes CASSLATRAEQYF. The chain recombines TRBV7-9 with TRBJ2-7; unclear D gene. There are 13 residues in the CDR3. Looked up from germline, CDR1 is SEHNR and CDR2 is FQNEAQ (reference sequence). With 0 bases removed from V and 6 bases from J, the gap between germline ends came to 9 bases.

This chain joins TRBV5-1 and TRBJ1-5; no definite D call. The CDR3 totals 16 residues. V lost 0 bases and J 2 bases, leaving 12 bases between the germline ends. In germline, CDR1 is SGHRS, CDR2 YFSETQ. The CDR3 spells CASSLGQLEGNQPQHF. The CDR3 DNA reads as TGCGCCAGCAGCTTGGGGCAGCTCGAGGGCAATCAGCCCCAGCATTTT.

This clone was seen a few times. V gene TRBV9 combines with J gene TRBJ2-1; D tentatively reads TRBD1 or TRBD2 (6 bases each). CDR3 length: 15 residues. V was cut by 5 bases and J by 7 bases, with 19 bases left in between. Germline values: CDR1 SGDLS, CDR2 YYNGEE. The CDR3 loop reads CASRPRGPQSNEQFF. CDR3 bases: TGTGCCAGCAGACCCCGGGGGCCTCAATCTAATGAGCAGTTCTTC. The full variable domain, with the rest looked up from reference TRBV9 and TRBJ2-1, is DSGVTQTPKHLITATGQRVTLRCSPRSGDLSVYWYQQSLDQGLQFLIQYYNGEERAKGNILERFSAQQFPDLHSELNLSSLELGDSALYFCASRPRGPQSNEQFFGPGTRLTVL.